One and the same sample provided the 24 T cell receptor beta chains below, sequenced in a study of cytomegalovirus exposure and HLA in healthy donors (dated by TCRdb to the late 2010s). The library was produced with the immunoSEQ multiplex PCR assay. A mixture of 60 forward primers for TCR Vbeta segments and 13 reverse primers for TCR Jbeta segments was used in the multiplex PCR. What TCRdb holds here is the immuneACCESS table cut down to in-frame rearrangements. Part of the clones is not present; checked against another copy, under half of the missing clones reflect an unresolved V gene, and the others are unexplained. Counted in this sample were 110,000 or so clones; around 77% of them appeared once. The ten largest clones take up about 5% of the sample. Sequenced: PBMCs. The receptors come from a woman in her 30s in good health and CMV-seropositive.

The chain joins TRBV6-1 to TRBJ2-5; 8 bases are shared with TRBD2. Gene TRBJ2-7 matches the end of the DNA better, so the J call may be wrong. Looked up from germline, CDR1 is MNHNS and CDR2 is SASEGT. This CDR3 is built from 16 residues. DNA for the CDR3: TGTGCCAGCAGTGTGGCTAGCGGGTCTAAGGGCTACGAGCAGTACTTC. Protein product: CASSVASGSKGYEQYF.

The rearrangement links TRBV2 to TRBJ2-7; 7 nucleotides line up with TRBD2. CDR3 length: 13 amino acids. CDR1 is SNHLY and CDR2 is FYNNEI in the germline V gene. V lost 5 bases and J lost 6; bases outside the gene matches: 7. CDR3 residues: CASSWWGGREQYF. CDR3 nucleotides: TGTGCCAGCAGTTGGTGGGGGGGACGCGAGCAGTACTTC.

CDR3 nucleotide sequence: TGTGCCAGCAGCTTAGAACAGGGAGTTACACCCCTCCACTTT. Its protein is CASSLEQGVTPLHF. The rearrangement joins TRBV11-2 to TRBJ1-6; weak D call: TRBD1 (6 bases). The CDR3 has 14 residues. Looked up from germline, CDR1 is SGHAT and CDR2 is FQNNGV. V was clipped by 0 bases and J by 11 bases, with 11 bases between them. The variable domain in full, with the rest retrieved from reference TRBV11-2 and TRBJ1-6, is EAGVAQSPRYKIIEKRQSVAFWCNPISGHATLYWYQQILGQGPKLLIQFQNNGVVDDSQLPKDRFSAERLKGVDSTLKIQPAKLEDSAVYLCASSLEQGVTPLHFGNGTRLTVT.

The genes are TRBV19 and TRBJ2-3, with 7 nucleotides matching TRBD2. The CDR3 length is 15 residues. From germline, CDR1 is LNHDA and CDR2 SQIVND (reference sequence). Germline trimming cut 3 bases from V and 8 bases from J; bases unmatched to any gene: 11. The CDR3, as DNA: TGTGCCAGTAGTATCCCCCCTACTAGCGAAGCTACGCAGTATTTT. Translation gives CASSIPPTSEATQYF.

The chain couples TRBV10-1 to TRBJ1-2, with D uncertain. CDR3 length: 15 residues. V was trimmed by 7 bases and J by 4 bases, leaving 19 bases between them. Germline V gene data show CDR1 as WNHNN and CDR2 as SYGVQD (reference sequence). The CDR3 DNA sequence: TGCGCCAGCAAGGAAGGCCCACCCCGGGGCTATGGCTACACCTTC. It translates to CASKEGPPRGYGYTF.

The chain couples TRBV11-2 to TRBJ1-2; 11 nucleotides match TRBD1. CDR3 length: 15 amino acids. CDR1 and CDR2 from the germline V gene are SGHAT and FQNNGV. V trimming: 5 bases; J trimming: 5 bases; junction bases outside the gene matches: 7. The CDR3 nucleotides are TGTGCCAGCAGCCCGGGACAGGGGGTTCGATATGGCTACACCTTC. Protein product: CASSPGQGVRYGYTF.

CDR3 in amino acids: CASTLTGFDEQFF. The CDR3 coding sequence is TGTGCCAGCACCCTGACAGGGTTCGATGAGCAGTTCTTC. The gene calls are TRBV5-6 and TRBJ2-1; 7 nucleotides line up with TRBD1. Germline V gene sequence: CDR1 SGHDT, CDR2 YYEEEE. CDR3 length: 13 amino acids. The J segment lost 8 bases and the V segment lost 6 bases, leaving 8 bases of the junction unmatched.

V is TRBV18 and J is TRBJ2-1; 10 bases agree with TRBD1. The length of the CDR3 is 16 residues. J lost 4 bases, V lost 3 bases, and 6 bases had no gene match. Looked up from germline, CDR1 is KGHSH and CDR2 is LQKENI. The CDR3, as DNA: TGTGCCAGCTCACCCCCTGGACAGGGGGGATACAATGAGCAGTTCTTC. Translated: CASSPPGQGGYNEQFF.

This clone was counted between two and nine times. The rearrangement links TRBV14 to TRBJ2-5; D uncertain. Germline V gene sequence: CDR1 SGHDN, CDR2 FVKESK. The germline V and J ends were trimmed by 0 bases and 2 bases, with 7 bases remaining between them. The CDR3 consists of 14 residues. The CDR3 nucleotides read TGTGCCAGCAGCCAAGACACACTACAAGAGACCCAGTACTTC. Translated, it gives CASSQDTLQETQYF.

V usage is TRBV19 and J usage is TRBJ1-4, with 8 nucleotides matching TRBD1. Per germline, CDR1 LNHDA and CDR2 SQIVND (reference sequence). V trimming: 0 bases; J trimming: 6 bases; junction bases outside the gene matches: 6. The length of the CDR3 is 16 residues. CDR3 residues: CASSIDRTGRYEKLFF. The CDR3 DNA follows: TGTGCCAGTAGTATAGACCGGACAGGGAGGTATGAAAAACTGTTTTTT.

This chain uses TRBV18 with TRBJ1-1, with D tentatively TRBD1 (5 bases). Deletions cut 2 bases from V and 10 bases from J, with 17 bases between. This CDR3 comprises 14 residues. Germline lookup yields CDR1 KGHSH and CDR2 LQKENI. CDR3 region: CASSPIQGGSAAFF. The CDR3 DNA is TGTGCCAGCTCACCAATTCAGGGCGGCAGTGCAGCTTTCTTT.

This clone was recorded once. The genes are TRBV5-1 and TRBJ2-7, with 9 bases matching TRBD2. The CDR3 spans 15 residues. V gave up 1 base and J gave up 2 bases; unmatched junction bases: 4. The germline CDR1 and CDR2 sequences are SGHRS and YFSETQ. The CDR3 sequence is CASSLTPSGAYEQYF. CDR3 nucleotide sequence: TGCGCCAGCAGCTTGACCCCTAGCGGGGCCTACGAGCAGTACTTC.

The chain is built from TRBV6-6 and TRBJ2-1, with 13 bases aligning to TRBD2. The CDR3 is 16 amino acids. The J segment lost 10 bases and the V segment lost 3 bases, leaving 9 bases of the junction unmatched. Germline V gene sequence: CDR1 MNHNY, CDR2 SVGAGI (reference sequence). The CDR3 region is CASSYSGLAGVGEQFF. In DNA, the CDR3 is TGTGCCAGCAGTTATTCCGGACTAGCGGGAGTTGGGGAGCAGTTCTTC.

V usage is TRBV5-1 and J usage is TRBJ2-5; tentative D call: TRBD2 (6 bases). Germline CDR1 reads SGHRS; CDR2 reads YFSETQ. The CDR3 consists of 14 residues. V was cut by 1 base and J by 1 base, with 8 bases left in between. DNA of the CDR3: TGCGCCAGCAGCTTGAATAGCGGCCAAGAGACCCAGTACTTC. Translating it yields CASSLNSGQETQYF.

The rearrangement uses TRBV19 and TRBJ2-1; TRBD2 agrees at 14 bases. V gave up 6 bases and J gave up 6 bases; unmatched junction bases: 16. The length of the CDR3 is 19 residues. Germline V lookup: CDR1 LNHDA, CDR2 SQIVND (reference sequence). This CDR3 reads CASSPLGTSGSFYVNEQFF. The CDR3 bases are TGTGCCAGTAGCCCACTGGGGACTAGCGGGAGCTTTTATGTCAATGAGCAGTTCTTC.

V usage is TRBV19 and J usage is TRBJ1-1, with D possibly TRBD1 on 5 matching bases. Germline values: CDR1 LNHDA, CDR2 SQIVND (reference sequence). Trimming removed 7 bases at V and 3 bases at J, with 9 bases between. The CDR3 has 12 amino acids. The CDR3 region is CASNDRYTEAFF. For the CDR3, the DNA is TGTGCCAGTAACGACAGATACACTGAAGCTTTCTTT.

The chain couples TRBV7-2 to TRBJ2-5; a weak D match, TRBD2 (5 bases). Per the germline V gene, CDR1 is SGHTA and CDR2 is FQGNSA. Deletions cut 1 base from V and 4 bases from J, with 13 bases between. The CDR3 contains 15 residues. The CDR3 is CASSLVSSPRETQYF. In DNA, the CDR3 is TGTGCCAGCAGCTTAGTGTCTAGCCCGCGAGAGACCCAGTACTTC.

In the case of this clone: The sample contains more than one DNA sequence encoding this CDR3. CDR3 sequence: CASSSTGGLGNQPQHF. CDR3 sequence (DNA): TGTGCCAGCAGCTCGACAGGGGGTTTAGGCAATCAGCCCCAGCATTTT. The chain recombines TRBV5-6 with TRBJ1-5; 9 bases line up with TRBD1. This CDR3 comprises 16 residues. Germline trimming cut 3 bases from V and 2 bases from J; bases unmatched to any gene: 6. CDR1 is SGHDT and CDR2 is YYEEEE in the germline V gene.

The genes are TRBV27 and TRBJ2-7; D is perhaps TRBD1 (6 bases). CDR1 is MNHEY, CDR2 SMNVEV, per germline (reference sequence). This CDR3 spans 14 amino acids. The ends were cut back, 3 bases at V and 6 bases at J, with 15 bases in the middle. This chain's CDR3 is CASSFYRESPEQYF. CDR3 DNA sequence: TGTGCCAGCAGTTTTTACAGGGAGTCCCCCGAGCAGTACTTC.

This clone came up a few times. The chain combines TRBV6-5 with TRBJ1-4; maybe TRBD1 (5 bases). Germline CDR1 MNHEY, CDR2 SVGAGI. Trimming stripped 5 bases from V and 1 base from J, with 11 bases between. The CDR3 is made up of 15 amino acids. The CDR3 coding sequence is TGTGCCAGCAGTGGGGGGGTGGGAACTAATGAAAAACTGTTTTTT. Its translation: CASSGGVGTNEKLFF.

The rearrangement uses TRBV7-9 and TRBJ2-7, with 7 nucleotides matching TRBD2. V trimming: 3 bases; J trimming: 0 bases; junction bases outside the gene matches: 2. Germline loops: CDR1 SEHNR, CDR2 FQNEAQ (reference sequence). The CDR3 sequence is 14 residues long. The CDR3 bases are TGTGCCAGCAGCTTCGGCGGGAGCTCCTACGAGCAGTACTTC. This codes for CASSFGGSSYEQYF.

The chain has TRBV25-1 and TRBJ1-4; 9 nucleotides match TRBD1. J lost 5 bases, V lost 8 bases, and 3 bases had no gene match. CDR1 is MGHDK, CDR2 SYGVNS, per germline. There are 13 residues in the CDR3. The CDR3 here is CASGGTGNEKLFF. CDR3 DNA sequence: TGTGCCAGCGGCGGGACAGGGAATGAAAAACTGTTTTTT.

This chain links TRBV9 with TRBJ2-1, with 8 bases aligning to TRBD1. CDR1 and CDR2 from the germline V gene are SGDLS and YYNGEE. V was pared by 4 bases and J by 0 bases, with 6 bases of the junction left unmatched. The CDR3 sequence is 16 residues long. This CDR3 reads CASSFSDRDSYNEQFF. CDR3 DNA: TGTGCCAGCAGCTTCTCGGACAGGGACTCCTACAATGAGCAGTTCTTC.

CDR3 nucleotides: TGCGCCAGCAGCTCCTTCCCTAGCACAGATACGCAGTATTTT. It yields the protein CASSSFPSTDTQYF. The V and J genes are TRBV5-1 and TRBJ2-3; D unresolved. V was shortened by 3 bases and J by 0 bases, with 8 bases between the two germline ends. The CDR3 spans 14 residues. The germline V gene encodes CDR1 SGHRS and CDR2 YFSETQ.